The 7 T cell receptor beta chains listed next were all sequenced from one sample in a study of blood T cell repertoires in COVID-19. TCRdb keeps only in-frame clones here, not all; method: immunoSEQ multiplex PCR. The data contain 90,000 to 150,000 clones, around nine tenths of them singletons. The sequencing sample was made of peripheral blood. All receptors derive from a woman between 50 and 59 years old with acute or convalescent COVID-19.

The chain joins TRBV24-1 to TRBJ2-5, with 9 bases aligning to TRBD2. Germline values: CDR1 KGHDR, CDR2 SFDVKD. The ends lost 9 bases at V and 7 bases at J; junction bases unmatched: 11. The CDR3 has 14 residues. CDR3 residues: CATSNSGSDGTQYF. In DNA form, the CDR3 reads TGTGCCACCTCCAATAGCGGGAGTGATGGGACCCAGTACTTC.

A few counts support this clone. The chain joins TRBV6-5 to TRBJ1-1; the match to TRBD1 covers 7 bases. Germline CDR1 is MNHEY and CDR2 is SVGAGI. This CDR3 is built from 14 residues. V gave up 7 bases and J gave up 2 bases; unmatched junction bases: 7. The CDR3 sequence is CASIPGTVNTEAFF. The CDR3 DNA follows: TGTGCCAGCATCCCCGGGACAGTTAACACTGAAGCTTTCTTT.

The CDR3 sequence: CASSQEGPGQGEADTQYF. CDR3 coding DNA: TGTGCCAGCAGCCAAGAGGGGCCGGGACAGGGGGAAGCAGATACGCAGTATTTT. The J gene is TRBJ2-3, the V gene TRBV3-1 (or the pseudogene TRBV3-2); TRBD1 aligns across 11 bases. CDR1 and CDR2 (germline): LGHDT, YNNKEL (reference sequence). V was pared by 0 bases and J by 4 bases, with 9 bases of the junction left unmatched. The length of the CDR3 is 18 residues.

The CDR3 DNA is TGTGCCAGCAGCCTTACAGGAGTTCCCGGCTACACCTTC. It yields the protein CASSLTGVPGYTF. This chain uses TRBV7-9 with TRBJ1-2; possibly TRBD1 for D (5 bases). The CDR3 is 13 amino acids. From germline, CDR1 is SEHNR and CDR2 FQNEAQ (reference sequence). Trimming shortened V by 5 bases and J by 8 bases, and 15 bases separated the two germline ends.

The chain has TRBV6-2 or TRBV6-3 and TRBJ2-7; no clear D gene. The germline V gene has CDR1 MNHEY and CDR2 SVGEGT. This CDR3 is built from 11 residues. Trimming took 4 bases from V and 3 from J, leaving 4 bases between them. In DNA form, the CDR3 reads TGTGCCAGCAGTTTCTTCTACGAGCAGTACTTC. The encoded protein is CASSFFYEQYF.

This chain uses TRBV11-2 with TRBJ1-5; no definite D call. The CDR3 sequence is 12 residues long. The V end lost 5 bases, the J end lost 4 bases, and 6 bases lay between the germline ends. CDR1 is SGHAT, CDR2 FQNNGV, per germline. The CDR3 loop is CASSHKNQPQHF. Written as DNA, the CDR3 is TGTGCCAGCAGCCACAAAAATCAGCCCCAGCATTTT. The entire variable domain, with the rest obtained from reference TRBV11-2 and TRBJ1-5, is as follows: EAGVAQSPRYKIIEKRQSVAFWCNPISGHATLYWYQQILGQGPKLLIQFQNNGVVDDSQLPKDRFSAERLKGVDSTLKIQPAKLEDSAVYLCASSHKNQPQHFGDGTRLSIL.

The table lists this clone with a count of one. The chain joins TRBV9 to TRBJ1-3; D gene uncertain. Trimming took off 0 bases at V and 0 bases at J, with 10 bases between the two ends. This CDR3 spans 16 amino acids. Germline loops: CDR1 SGDLS, CDR2 YYNGEE. The CDR3 region has the DNA TGTGCCAGCAGCGTAGCCCCAGTATTCTCTGGAAACACCATATATTTT. This translates into CASSVAPVFSGNTIYF.